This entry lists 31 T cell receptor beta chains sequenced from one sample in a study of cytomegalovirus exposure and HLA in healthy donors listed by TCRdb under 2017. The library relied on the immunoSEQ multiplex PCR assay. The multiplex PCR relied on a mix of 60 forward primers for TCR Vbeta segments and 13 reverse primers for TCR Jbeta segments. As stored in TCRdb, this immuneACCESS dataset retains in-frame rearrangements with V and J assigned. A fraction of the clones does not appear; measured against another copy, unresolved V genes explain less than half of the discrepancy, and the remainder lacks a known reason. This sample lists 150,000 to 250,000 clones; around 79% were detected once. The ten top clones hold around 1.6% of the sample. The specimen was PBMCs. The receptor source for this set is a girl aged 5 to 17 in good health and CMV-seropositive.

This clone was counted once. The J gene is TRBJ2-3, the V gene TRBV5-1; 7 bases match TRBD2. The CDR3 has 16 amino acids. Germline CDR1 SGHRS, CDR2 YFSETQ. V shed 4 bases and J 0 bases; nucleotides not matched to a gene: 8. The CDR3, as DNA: TGCGCCAGCAGCCCACCGGGGGGAGCTAGCACAGATACGCAGTATTTT. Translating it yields CASSPPGGASTDTQYF.

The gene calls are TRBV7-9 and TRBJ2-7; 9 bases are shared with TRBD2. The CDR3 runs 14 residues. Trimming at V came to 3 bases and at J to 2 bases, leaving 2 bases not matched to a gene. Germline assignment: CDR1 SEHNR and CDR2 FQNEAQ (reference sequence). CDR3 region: CASSLGGGAYEQYF. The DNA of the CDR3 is TGTGCCAGCAGCTTGGGCGGGGGGGCCTACGAGCAGTACTTC. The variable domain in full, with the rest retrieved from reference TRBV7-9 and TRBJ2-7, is DTGVSQNPRHKITKRGQNVTFRCDPISEHNRLYWYRQTLGQGPEFLTYFQNEAQLEKSRLLSDRFSAERPKGSFSTLEIQRTEQGDSAMYLCASSLGGGAYEQYFGPGTRLTVT.

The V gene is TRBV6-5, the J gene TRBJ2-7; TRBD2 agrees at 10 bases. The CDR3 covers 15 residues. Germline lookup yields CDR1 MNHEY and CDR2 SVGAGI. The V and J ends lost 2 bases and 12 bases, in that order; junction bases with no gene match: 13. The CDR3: CASSYTGTSADVGYF. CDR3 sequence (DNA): TGTGCCAGCAGTTACACCGGGACTAGCGCGGACGTAGGGTACTTC.

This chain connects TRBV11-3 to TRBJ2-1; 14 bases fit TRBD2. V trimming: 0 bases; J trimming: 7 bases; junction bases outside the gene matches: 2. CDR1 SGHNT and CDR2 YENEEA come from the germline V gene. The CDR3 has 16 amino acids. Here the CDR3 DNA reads TGTGCCAGCAGCTTAGAGGGACTAGCGGGGGCGAATGAGCAGTTCTTC. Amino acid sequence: CASSLEGLAGANEQFF.

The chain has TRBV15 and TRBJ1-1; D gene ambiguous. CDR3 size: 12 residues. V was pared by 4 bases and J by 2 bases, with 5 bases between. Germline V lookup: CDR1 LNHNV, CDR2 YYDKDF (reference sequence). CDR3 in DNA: TGTGCCACCAGCACAGGCAACACTGAAGCTTTCTTT. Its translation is CATSTGNTEAFF.

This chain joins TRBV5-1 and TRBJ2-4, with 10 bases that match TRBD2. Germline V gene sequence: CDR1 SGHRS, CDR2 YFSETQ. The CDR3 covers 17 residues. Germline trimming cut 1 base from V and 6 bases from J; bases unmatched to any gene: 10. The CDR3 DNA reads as TGCGCCAGCAGCTTGTTCCCTAGCGGGGGAATTGGAAACATTCAGTACTTC. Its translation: CASSLFPSGGIGNIQYF.

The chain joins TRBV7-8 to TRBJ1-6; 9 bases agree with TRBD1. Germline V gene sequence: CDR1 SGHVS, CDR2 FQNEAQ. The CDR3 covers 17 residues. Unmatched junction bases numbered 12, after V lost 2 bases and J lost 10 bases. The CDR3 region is CASSLRFSDRGNSPLHF. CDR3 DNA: TGTGCCAGCAGCTTAAGGTTCTCGGACAGGGGCAACTCACCCCTCCACTTT. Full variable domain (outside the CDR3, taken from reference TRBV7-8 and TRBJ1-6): GAGVSQSPRYKVAKRGQDVALRCDPISGHVSLFWYQQALGQGPEFLTYFQNEAQLDKSGLPSDRFFAERPEGSVSTLKIQRTQQEDSAVYLCASSLRFSDRGNSPLHFGNGTRLTVT.

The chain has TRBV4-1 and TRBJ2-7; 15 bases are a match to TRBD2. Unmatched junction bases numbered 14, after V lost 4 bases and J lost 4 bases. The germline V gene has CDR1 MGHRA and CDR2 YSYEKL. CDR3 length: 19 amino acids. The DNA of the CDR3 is TGCGCCAGCAGCCCTGGACTAGCGGGGGGGCTAAGGAATCCATACGAGCAGTACTTC. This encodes CASSPGLAGGLRNPYEQYF.

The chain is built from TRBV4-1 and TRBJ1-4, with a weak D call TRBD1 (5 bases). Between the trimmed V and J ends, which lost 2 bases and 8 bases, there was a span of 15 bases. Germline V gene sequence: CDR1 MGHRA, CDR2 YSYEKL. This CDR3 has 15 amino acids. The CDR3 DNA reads TGCGCCAGCAGCCAATCGGAGACAGTGGACGAAAAACTGTTTTTT. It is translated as CASSQSETVDEKLFF.

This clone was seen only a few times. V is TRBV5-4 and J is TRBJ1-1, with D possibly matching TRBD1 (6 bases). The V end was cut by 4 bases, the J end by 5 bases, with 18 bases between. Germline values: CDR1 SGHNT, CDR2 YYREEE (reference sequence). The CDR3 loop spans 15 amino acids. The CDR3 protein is CASSRGAGAGTEAFF. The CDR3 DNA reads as TGTGCCAGCAGCCGGGGGGCAGGGGCGGGAACTGAAGCTTTCTTT.

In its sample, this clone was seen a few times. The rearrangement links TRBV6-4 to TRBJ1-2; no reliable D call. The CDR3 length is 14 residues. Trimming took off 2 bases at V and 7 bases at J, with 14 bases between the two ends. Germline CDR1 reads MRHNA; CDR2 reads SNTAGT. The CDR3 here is CASSDPGRTIGYTF. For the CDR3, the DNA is TGTGCCAGCAGTGACCCCGGACGGACTATTGGCTACACCTTC.

The CDR3 region is CASSVLGTGYGYTF. The CDR3 nucleotides are TGTGCCAGCAGTGTCCTCGGGACAGGGTATGGCTACACCTTC. V usage is TRBV2 and J usage is TRBJ1-2, with 9 positions matching TRBD1. CDR1 is SNHLY, CDR2 FYNNEI, per germline. Losses at the gene ends were 4 bases for V and 5 bases for J; bases not matched to a gene: 5. CDR3 length: 14 residues.

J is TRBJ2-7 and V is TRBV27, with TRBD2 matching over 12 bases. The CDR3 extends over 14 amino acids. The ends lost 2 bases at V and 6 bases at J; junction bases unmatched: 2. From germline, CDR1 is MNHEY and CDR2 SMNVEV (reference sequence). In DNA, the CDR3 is TGTGCCAGCAGTTTACTAGCGGGGGGGCCCGAGCAGTACTTC. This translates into CASSLLAGGPEQYF.

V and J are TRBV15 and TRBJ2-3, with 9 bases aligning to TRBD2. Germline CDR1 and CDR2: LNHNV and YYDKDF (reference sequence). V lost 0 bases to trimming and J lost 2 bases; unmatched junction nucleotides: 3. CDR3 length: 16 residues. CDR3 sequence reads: CATSRDRGGATDTQYF. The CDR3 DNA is TGTGCCACCAGCAGAGACCGCGGGGGGGCCACAGATACGCAGTATTTT.

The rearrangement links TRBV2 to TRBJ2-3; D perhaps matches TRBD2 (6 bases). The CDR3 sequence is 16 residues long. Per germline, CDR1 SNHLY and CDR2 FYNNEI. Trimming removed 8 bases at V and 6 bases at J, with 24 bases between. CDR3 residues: CASVRIREVVWDTQYF. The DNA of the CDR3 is TGTGCCAGCGTCAGAATCAGGGAGGTAGTATGGGATACGCAGTATTTT.

CDR3 in amino acids: CASSESGGNATEAFF. The CDR3 region has the DNA TGCGCCAGCAGTGAGTCCGGAGGGAACGCCACTGAAGCTTTCTTT. V gene TRBV10-1 combines with J gene TRBJ1-1, with D unresolved. The ends were cut back, 0 bases at V and 4 bases at J, with 12 bases in the middle. Germline CDR1 is WNHNN and CDR2 is SYGVQD (reference sequence). This CDR3 is built from 15 residues.

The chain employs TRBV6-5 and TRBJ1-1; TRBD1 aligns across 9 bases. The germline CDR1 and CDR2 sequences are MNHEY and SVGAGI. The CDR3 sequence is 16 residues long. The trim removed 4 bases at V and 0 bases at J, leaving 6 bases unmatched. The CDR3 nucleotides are TGTGCCAGCAGTTCAGGACAGGGGATTATGAACACTGAAGCTTTCTTT. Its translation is CASSSGQGIMNTEAFF.

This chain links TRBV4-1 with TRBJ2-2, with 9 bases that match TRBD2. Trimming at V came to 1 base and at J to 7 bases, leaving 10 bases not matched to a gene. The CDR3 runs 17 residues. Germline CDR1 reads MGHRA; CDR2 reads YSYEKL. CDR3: CASSQGFVSGGRGELFF. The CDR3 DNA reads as TGCGCCAGCAGCCAAGGGTTTGTTAGCGGGGGACGCGGGGAGCTGTTTTTT.

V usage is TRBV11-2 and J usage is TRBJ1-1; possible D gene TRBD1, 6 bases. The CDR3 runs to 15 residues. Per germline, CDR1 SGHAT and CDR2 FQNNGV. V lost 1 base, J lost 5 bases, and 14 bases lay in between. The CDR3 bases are TGTGCCAGCAGCTTAGGTGGGGGCCTGGGGACTGAAGCTTTCTTT. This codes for CASSLGGGLGTEAFF. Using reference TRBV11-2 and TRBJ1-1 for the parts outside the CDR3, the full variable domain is EAGVAQSPRYKIIEKRQSVAFWCNPISGHATLYWYQQILGQGPKLLIQFQNNGVVDDSQLPKDRFSAERLKGVDSTLKIQPAKLEDSAVYLCASSLGGGLGTEAFFGQGTRLTVV.

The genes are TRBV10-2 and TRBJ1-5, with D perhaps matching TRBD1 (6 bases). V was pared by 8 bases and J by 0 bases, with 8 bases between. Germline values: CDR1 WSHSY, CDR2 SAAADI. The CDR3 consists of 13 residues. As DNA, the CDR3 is TGCGCCAGCGGGACATATAGCAATCAGCCCCAGCATTTT. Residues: CASGTYSNQPQHF.

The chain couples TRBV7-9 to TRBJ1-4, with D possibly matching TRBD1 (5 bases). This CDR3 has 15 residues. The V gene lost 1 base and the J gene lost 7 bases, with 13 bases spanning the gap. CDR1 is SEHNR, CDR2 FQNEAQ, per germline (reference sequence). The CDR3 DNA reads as TGTGCCAGCAGCTTAGTGTCGTCAGGGTTTGAAAAACTGTTTTTT. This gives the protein CASSLVSSGFEKLFF. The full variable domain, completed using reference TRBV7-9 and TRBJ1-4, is DTGVSQNPRHKITKRGQNVTFRCDPISEHNRLYWYRQTLGQGPEFLTYFQNEAQLEKSRLLSDRFSAERPKGSFSTLEIQRTEQGDSAMYLCASSLVSSGFEKLFFGSGTQLSVL.

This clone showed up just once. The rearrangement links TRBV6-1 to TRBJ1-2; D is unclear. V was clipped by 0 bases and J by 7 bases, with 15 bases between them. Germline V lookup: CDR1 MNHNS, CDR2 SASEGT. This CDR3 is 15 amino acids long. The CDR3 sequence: CASSEAFLSGLGYTF. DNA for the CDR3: TGTGCCAGCAGTGAAGCGTTTTTGTCAGGACTTGGCTACACCTTC.

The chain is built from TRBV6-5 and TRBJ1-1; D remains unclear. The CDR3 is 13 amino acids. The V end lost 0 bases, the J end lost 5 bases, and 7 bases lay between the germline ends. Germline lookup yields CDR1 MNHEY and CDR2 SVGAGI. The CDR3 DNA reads TGTGCCAGCAGTTACTCTCGGGGAACTGAAGCTTTCTTT. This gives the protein CASSYSRGTEAFF.

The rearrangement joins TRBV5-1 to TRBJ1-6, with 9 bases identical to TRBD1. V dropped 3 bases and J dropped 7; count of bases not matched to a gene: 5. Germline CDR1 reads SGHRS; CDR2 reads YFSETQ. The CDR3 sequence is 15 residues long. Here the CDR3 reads CASSYGQGLNSPLHF. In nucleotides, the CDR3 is TGCGCCAGCAGCTATGGACAGGGGCTGAATTCACCCCTCCACTTT.

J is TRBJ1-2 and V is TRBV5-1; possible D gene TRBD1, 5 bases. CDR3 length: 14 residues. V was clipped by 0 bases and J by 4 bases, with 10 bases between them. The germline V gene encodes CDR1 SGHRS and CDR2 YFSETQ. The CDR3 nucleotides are TGCGCCAGCAGCTTGGGCAGGGCATCCTATGGCTACACCTTC. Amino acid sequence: CASSLGRASYGYTF.

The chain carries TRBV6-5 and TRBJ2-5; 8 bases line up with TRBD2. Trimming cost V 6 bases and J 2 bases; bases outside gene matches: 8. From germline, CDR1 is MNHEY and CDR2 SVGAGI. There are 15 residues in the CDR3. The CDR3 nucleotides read TGTGCCAGCAGCCAACCGGGACTAGTACAAGAGACCCAGTACTTC. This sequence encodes CASSQPGLVQETQYF.

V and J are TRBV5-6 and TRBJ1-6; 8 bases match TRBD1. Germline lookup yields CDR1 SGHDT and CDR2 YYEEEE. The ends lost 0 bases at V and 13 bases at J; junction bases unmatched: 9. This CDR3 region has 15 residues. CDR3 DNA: TGTGCCAGCAGCTTGGTAGGACAGGGTAAGCTGCCCCTCCACTTT. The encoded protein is CASSLVGQGKLPLHF.

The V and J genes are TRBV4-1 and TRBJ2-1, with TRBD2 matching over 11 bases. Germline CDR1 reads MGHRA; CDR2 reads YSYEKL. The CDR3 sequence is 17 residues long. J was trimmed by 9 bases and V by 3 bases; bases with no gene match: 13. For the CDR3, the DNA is TGCGCCAGCAGCCATAACCCGAGCCTAGCGGGGGGACTTGAGCAGTTCTTC. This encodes CASSHNPSLAGGLEQFF.

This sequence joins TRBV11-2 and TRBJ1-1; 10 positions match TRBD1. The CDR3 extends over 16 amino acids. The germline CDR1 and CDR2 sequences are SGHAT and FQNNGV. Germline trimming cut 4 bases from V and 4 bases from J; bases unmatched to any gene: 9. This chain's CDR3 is CASSSNGGTGATEAFF. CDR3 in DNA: TGTGCCAGCAGCTCCAATGGGGGGACAGGGGCCACTGAAGCTTTCTTT.

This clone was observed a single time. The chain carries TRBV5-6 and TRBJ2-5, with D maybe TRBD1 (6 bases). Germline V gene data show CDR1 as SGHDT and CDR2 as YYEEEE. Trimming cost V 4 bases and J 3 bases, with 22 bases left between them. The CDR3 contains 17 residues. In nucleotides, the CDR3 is TGTGCCAGCAGCCTGGCGGTGGCGACAGGAAAAAAAGAGACCCAGTACTTC. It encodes CASSLAVATGKKETQYF.

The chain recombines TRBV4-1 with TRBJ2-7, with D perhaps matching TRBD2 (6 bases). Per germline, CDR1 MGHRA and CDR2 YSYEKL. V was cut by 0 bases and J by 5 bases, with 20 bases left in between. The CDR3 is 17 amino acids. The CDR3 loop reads CASSQDPGSGSMNEQYF. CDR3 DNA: TGCGCCAGCAGCCAAGACCCAGGGAGCGGGTCGATGAACGAGCAGTACTTC.